This TCR beta chain was recovered during a study of OX40 agonist ivuxolimab in advanced cancers. General study results and limits: In a subset of nonresponders, normalized T-cell clonal expansion was also low.

Assay: immunoSEQ multiplex PCR; the TCRdb copy retains only in-frame clones and omits some. The sample consists of 66,000 or so clones, approximately 90% of them appearing once. On this clone: Antigen unknown.

CDR3 length: 13 residues. Germline values: CDR1 SGDLS, CDR2 YYNGEE. V lost 4 bases and J lost 5, with 10 bases in between. The receptor was isolated from an adult with an advanced solid tumor such as melanoma, head and neck, liver or kidney cancer. Source: CD4+ or CD8+ T cells sorted from blood, taken in a trial of the OX40 agonist ivuxolimab. The V call is TRBV9, the J call TRBJ1-5; the D gene is possibly TRBD1 (5 bases). CDR3 amino acids: CASSKEGHQPQHF. The CDR3 region has the DNA TGTGCCAGCAGCAAGGAGGGGCATCAGCCCCAGCATTTT.